Shown below are 18 T cell receptor beta chains from a single sample sequenced in a study of cytomegalovirus exposure and HLA in healthy donors. The primer mix had 60 Vbeta and 13 Jbeta primers. Repertoires were generated with immunoSEQ multiplex PCR, while TCRdb's copy carries only in-frame clones and drops some. This sample has 78,000 or so clones, with more than 50% found just once. The specimen was PBMCs. The source of these receptors is a male donor in good health and CMV-seropositive.

This clone was counted a few times. V usage is TRBV11-3 and J usage is TRBJ2-3; no reliable D call. The CDR3 is 12 residues long. V was shortened by 0 bases and J by 4 bases, with 2 bases between the two germline ends. Germline assignment: CDR1 SGHNT and CDR2 YENEEA. The DNA for the CDR3 is TGTGCCAGCAGCTTAGACGCAGATACGCAGTATTTT. Translating gives CASSLDADTQYF.

This clone has only a few counts. The CDR3 DNA reads TGTGCCAGCAGGGGACTAGCGGGGAGGCAAGAGACCCAGTACTTC. Translation gives CASRGLAGRQETQYF. The gene calls are TRBV27 and TRBJ2-5, with 13 bases fitting TRBD2. The V gene end was trimmed by 6 bases and the J gene end by 2 bases; junction bases not matched to a gene: 3. The CDR3 covers 15 residues. Germline V CDR1 and CDR2: MNHEY, SMNVEV (reference sequence).

This chain uses TRBV7-9 with TRBJ1-4, with D unclear. Germline CDR1 and CDR2: SEHNR and FQNEAQ (reference sequence). V lost 5 bases to trimming and J lost 4 bases, with 14 bases between them. This CDR3 comprises 15 residues. The CDR3 sequence: CASSPGSLDNEKLFF. The CDR3 DNA sequence: TGTGCCAGCAGCCCGGGGTCGCTGGATAATGAAAAACTGTTTTTT. Full variable domain (remainder filled in from reference TRBV7-9 and TRBJ1-4): DTGVSQNPRHKITKRGQNVTFRCDPISEHNRLYWYRQTLGQGPEFLTYFQNEAQLEKSRLLSDRFSAERPKGSFSTLEIQRTEQGDSAMYLCASSPGSLDNEKLFFGSGTQLSVL.

The V call is TRBV14, the J call TRBJ2-7, with TRBD2 identical over 7 bases. The CDR3 has 13 residues. The junction had 5 bases not matched to a gene; V was cut back by 0 bases and J by 9 bases. Germline CDR1 and CDR2: SGHDN and FVKESK. In DNA form, the CDR3 reads TGTGCCAGCAGCCAAGACTGGAGCGGGACGCAGTACTTC. This translates into CASSQDWSGTQYF. Full variable domain (missing parts from reference TRBV14 and TRBJ2-7): EAGVTQFPSHSVIEKGQTVTLRCDPISGHDNLYWYRRVMGKEIKFLLHFVKESKQDESGMPNNRFLAERTGGTYSTLKVQPAELEDSGVYFCASSQDWSGTQYFGPGTRLTVT.

V is TRBV2 and J is TRBJ1-2; TRBD1 might be the D (6 bases). Between the trimmed V and J ends, which lost 7 bases and 2 bases, there was a span of 14 bases. The CDR3 totals 14 residues. Per germline, CDR1 SNHLY and CDR2 FYNNEI. The CDR3 DNA is TGTGCCAGCACCTCGACAGGAGAGAACTATGGCTACACCTTC. It codes for CASTSTGENYGYTF.

J is TRBJ2-7 and V is TRBV28; the match to TRBD1 covers 11 bases. Germline CDR1 reads MDHEN; CDR2 reads SYDVKM. The CDR3 contains 14 residues. Trimming cost V 5 bases and J 5 bases; bases outside gene matches: 5. The CDR3 is CASSGQGAGDEQYF. The CDR3 nucleotides read TGTGCCAGCAGTGGACAGGGGGCTGGAGACGAGCAGTACTTC.

This clone occurred a few times. V usage is TRBV10-2 and J usage is TRBJ2-5; D perhaps matches TRBD2 (5 bases). Trimming pared 6 bases from V and 5 bases from J, leaving 13 bases between. CDR1 is WSHSY and CDR2 is SAAADI in the germline V gene. CDR3 length: 13 residues. CDR3 sequence (DNA): TGCGCCAGCAGGGGCGGGCTAATGGAGACCCAGTACTTC. Amino acids: CASRGGLMETQYF.

This sequence joins TRBV30 and TRBJ2-4, with 7 positions matching TRBD2. Unmatched junction bases numbered 16, after V lost 5 bases and J lost 9 bases. The CDR3 runs to 15 residues. Per the germline V gene, CDR1 is GTSNPN and CDR2 is SVGIG (reference sequence). CDR3 nucleotide sequence: TGTGCCTGGGCCCTTGGACTTGGGGGGGGGACCATTCAGTACTTC. This sequence encodes CAWALGLGGGTIQYF.

The V gene is TRBV5-4, the J gene TRBJ2-7, with a tentative D call TRBD1 (5 bases). Trimming pared 4 bases from V and 2 bases from J, leaving 13 bases between. The CDR3 contains 14 residues. In germline, CDR1 is SGHNT, CDR2 YYREEE (reference sequence). The CDR3 nucleotides read TGTGCCAGCAGCCACCAGGGTAGGGCCTACGAGCAGTACTTC. Encoded protein: CASSHQGRAYEQYF.

This chain links TRBV29-1 with TRBJ2-1, with 16 bases aligning to TRBD2. The CDR3 contains 19 residues. Germline loops: CDR1 SQVTM, CDR2 ANQGSEA. Trimming took 6 bases from V and 0 from J; bases not matched to a gene: 11. This chain's CDR3 is CSVLGTSGGVEASYNEQFF. CDR3 DNA: TGCAGCGTGCTAGGGACTAGCGGGGGGGTAGAGGCCTCCTACAATGAGCAGTTCTTC.

V and J are TRBV30 and TRBJ1-5, with a tentative D call TRBD1 (6 bases). Trimming cost V 0 bases and J 6 bases, with 15 bases left between them. The CDR3 has 15 amino acids. Germline CDR1 reads GTSNPN; CDR2 reads SVGIG (reference sequence). The CDR3 nucleotides read TGTGCCTGGAGTGTAGGTCCAGGGGACGGTCAGCCCCAGCATTTT. The encoded protein is CAWSVGPGDGQPQHF.

The chain recombines TRBV28 with TRBJ1-3; 10 bases map to TRBD1. This CDR3 is built from 17 residues. Germline-derived CDR1 and CDR2 are MDHEN and SYDVKM. The ends lost 3 bases at V and 3 bases at J; junction bases unmatched: 8. CDR3 bases: TGTGCCAGCAGTTTGGGGCGACAGGGGGCCCTTGGAAACACCATATATTTT. Its protein product is CASSLGRQGALGNTIYF. The variable domain in full, completed from reference TRBV28 and TRBJ1-3, reads DVKVTQSSRYLVKRTGEKVFLECVQDMDHENMFWYRQDPGLGLRLIYFSYDVKMKEKGDIPEGYSVSREKKERFSLILESASTNQTSMYLCASSLGRQGALGNTIYFGEGSWLTVV.

The chain is built from TRBV6-5 and TRBJ2-1, with 10 bases identical to TRBD2. CDR1 is MNHEY, CDR2 SVGAGI, per germline. V gave up 5 bases and J gave up 6 bases; unmatched junction bases: 7. The CDR3 contains 15 residues. The CDR3 is CASSRAGGDGNEQFF. The CDR3 DNA reads as TGTGCCAGCAGTCGAGCGGGGGGGGACGGCAATGAGCAGTTCTTC.

The chain couples TRBV27 to TRBJ2-5, with 10 bases that match TRBD2. The end of the DNA fits TRBJ2-7 better, so the J call may be wrong. This CDR3 is 15 amino acids long. Germline assignment: CDR1 MNHEY and CDR2 SMNVEV (reference sequence). The CDR3 bases are TGTGCCAGCAGTTTTAGCGGGAGGAATAACTACGAGCAGTACTTC. Translated, it gives CASSFSGRNNYEQYF.

This chain uses TRBV6-1 with TRBJ1-5, with 7 bases identical to TRBD1. Unmatched junction bases numbered 14, after V lost 4 bases and J lost 2 bases. There are 18 residues in the CDR3. CDR1 is MNHNS, CDR2 SASEGT, per germline. CDR3 protein: CASSGQGGIGNGNQPQHF. CDR3 sequence (DNA): TGTGCCAGCAGTGGACAGGGAGGCATAGGTAACGGCAATCAGCCCCAGCATTTT.

J is TRBJ2-7 and V is TRBV18, with 7 bases identical to TRBD1. The CDR3 has 16 amino acids. CDR1 and CDR2 (germline): KGHSH, LQKENI. Trimming cost V 5 bases and J 0 bases; bases outside gene matches: 10. CDR3 region: CASSIRTGDSSYEQYF. DNA of the CDR3: TGTGCCAGCTCAATTAGGACAGGCGATAGCTCCTACGAGCAGTACTTC.

The V and J genes are TRBV27 and TRBJ2-7; D remains unclear. Germline-derived CDR1 and CDR2 are MNHEY and SMNVEV (reference sequence). The CDR3 totals 11 residues. The V and J ends lost 3 bases and 7 bases respectively, with 7 bases between them. CDR3 protein: CASSFGREQYF. Here the CDR3 DNA reads TGTGCCAGCAGTTTTGGCAGGGAGCAGTACTTC.

This chain joins TRBV29-1 and TRBJ2-7, with 8 bases identical to TRBD1. The germline CDR1 and CDR2 sequences are SQVTM and ANQGSEA. The CDR3 loop spans 12 amino acids. J gave up 2 bases and V 7 bases, and 4 bases lay outside the gene matches. The CDR3 nucleotides are TGCAGCGGGAGGACAGGGACCTACGAGCAGTACTTC. Its translation: CSGRTGTYEQYF.